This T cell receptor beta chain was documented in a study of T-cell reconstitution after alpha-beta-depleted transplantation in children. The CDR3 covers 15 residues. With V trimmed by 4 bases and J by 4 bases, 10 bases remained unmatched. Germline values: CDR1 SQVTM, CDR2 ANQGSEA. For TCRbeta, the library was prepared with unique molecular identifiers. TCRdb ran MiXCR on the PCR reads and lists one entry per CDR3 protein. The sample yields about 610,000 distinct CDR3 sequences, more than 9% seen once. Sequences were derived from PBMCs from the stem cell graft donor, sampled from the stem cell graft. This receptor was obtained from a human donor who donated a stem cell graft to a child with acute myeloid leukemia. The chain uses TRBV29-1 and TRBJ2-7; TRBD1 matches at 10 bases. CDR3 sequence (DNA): TGCAGCGTTGCGGCATCCCCGGGACAGGGGTACGAGCAGTACTTC. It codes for CSVAASPGQGYEQYF.